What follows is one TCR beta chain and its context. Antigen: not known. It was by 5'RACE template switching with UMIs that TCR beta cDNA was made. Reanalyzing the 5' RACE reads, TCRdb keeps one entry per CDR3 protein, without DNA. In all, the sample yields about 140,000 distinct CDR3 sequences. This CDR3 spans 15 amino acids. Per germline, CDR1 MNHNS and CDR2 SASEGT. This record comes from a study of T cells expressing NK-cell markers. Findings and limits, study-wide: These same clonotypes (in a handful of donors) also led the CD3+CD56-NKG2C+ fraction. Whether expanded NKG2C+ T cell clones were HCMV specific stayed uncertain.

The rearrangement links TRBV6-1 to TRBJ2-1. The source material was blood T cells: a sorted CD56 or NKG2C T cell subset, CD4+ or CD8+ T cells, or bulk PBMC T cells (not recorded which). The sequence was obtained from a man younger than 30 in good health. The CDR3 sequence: CASSPSGAFYNEQFF.